This T cell receptor (beta chain) was profiled in a study of cytomegalovirus exposure and HLA in healthy donors. Whole-study context: The 90 to 150 validation repertoires used a platform that matched the one used for the 550 to 800 first-cohort repertoires, as a later analysis reported. Regarding the study as a whole: The study put 150 to 200 TCR beta chains on its list as cytomegalovirus-associated.

Repertoires were generated with immunoSEQ multiplex PCR, while TCRdb's copy carries only in-frame clones and drops some. This sample has around 110,000 clones, with around 90% found just once. It was the roughly 130-subject validation cohort, separate from the roughly 700-subject first cohort, to which the donors belonged. About this clone: Its specificity is not known.

CDR1 is LNHDA, CDR2 SQIVND, per germline (reference sequence). V gave up 4 bases and J gave up 6 bases; unmatched junction bases: 9. This CDR3 spans 14 amino acids. Material: PBMCs. This chain links TRBV19 with TRBJ2-7, with 7 positions matching TRBD2. This receptor was taken from a woman aged 18-30 years in good health and CMV-seropositive. CDR3 residues: CASSTGREGVEQYF. In DNA, the CDR3 is TGTGCCAGTAGTACCGGAAGGGAGGGAGTCGAGCAGTACTTC.